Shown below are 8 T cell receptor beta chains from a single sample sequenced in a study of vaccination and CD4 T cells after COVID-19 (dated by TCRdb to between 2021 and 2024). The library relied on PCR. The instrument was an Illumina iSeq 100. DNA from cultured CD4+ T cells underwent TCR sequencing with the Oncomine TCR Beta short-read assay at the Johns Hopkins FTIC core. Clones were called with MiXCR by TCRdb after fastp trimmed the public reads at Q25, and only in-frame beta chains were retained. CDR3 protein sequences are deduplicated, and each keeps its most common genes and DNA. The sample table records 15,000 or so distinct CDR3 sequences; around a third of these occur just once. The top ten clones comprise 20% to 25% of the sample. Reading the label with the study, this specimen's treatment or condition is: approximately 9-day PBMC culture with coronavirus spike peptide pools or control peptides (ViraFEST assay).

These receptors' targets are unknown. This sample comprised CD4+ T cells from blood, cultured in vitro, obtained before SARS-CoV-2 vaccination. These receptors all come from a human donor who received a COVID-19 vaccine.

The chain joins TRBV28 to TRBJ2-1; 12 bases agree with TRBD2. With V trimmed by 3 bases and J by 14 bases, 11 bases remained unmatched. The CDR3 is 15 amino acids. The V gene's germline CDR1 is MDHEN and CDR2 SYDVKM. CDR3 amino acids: CASSFPGLAGALEFF. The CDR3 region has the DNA TGTGCCAGCAGTTTCCCGGGACTAGCGGGTGCGTTGGAGTTCTTC.

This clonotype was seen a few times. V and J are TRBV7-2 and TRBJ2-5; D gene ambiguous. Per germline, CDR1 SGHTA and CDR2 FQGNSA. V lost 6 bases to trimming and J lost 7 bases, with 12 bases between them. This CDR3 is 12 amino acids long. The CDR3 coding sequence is TGTGCCAGCAGTTTTGACACGAGGACCCAGTACTTC. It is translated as CASSFDTRTQYF.

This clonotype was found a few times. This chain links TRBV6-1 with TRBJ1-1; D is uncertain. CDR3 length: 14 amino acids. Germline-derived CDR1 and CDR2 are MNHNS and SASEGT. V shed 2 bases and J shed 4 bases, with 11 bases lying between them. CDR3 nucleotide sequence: TGTGCCAGCAGTGAAAGGCCTTGGGGCACTGAAGCTTTCTTT. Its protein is CASSERPWGTEAFF.

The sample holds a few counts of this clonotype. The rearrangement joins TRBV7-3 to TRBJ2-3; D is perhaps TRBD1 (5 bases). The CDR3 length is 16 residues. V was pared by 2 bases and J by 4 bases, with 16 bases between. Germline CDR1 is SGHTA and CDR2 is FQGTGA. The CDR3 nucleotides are TGTGCCAGCAGCTTAGATGCGTCTAGGGGTCCAGATACGCAGTATTTT. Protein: CASSLDASRGPDTQYF. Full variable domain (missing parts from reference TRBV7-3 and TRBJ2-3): GAGVSQTPSNKVTEKGKYVELRCDPISGHTALYWYRQSLGQGPEFLIYFQGTGAADDSGLPNDRFFAVRPEGSVSTLKIQRTERGDSAVYLCASSLDASRGPDTQYFGPGTRLTVL.

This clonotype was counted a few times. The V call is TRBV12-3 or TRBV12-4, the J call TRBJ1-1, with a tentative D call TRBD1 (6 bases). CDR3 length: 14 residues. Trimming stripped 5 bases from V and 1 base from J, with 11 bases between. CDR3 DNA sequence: TGTGCCAGCAGTCGTGAGGGGGGGAACACTGAAGCTTTCTTT. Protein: CASSREGGNTEAFF.

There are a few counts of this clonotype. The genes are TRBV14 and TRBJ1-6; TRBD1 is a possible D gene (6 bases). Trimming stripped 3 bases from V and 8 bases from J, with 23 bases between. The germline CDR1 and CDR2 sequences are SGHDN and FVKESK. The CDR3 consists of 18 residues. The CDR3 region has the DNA TGTGCCAGCAGCCAGCGCGCCGGGCCTCGGGGGGCCTATTCACCCCTCCACTTT. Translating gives CASSQRAGPRGAYSPLHF.

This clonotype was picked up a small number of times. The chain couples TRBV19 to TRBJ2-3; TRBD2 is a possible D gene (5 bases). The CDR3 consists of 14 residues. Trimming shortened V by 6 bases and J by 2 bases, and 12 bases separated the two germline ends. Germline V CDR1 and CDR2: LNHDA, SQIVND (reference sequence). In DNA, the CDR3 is TGTGCCAGTAGGCCACTAGGCTACACAGATACGCAGTATTTT. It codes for CASRPLGYTDTQYF. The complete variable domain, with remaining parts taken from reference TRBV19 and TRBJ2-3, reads DGGITQSPKYLFRKEGQNVTLSCEQNLNHDAMYWYRQDPGQGLRLIYYSQIVNDFQKGDIAEGYSVSREKKESFPLTVTSAQKNPTAFYLCASRPLGYTDTQYFGPGTRLTVL.

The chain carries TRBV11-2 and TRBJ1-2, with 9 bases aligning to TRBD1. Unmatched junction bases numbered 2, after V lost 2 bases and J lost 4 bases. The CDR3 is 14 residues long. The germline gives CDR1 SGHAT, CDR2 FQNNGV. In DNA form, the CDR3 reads TGTGCCAGCAGCTTAAAGGGACAGGGCTATGGCTACACCTTC. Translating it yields CASSLKGQGYGYTF.